These T cell receptor beta chains were read from a single sample in a study of T cell responses to AZD1222 COVID-19 vaccine. TCRdb keeps only in-frame clones here, not all; method: immunoSEQ multiplex PCR. This sample has around 190,000 clones, with 88% found just once. This sample comprised peripheral blood, obtained 28 days after the second AZD1222 dose. These receptors were collected from an adult who received the AZD1222 COVID-19 vaccine. Both conserved end residues are part of each CDR3. Not every row has a clone size; where given, it reads once, few, many or a size class.

CDR3 protein: CASSPPGHPNSPLHF
V gene: TRBV6-5
clone size: .
J gene: TRBJ1-6

CDR3 protein: CASGRLDTGELFF
V gene: TRBV19
clone size: .
J gene: TRBJ2-2

CDR3 protein: CASSFLGTSGFSSTDTQYF
V gene: TRBV5-1
clone size: .
J gene: TRBJ2-3

CDR3 protein: CASSPNRGTDTQYF
V gene: TRBV11-3
clone size: .
J gene: TRBJ2-3

CDR3 protein: CASSPDRANYGYTF
V gene: TRBV11-1
clone size: .
J gene: TRBJ1-2

CDR3 protein: CASSELGRGSTEAFF
V gene: TRBV6-1
clone size: .
J gene: TRBJ1-1

CDR3 protein: CASSPQGAGNQPQHF
V gene: TRBV7-9
clone size: once
J gene: TRBJ1-5

CDR3 protein: CASSLQDRRGYTF
V gene: TRBV7-3
clone size: .
J gene: TRBJ1-2

CDR3 protein: CASSLRQEYEQYF
V gene: TRBV11-2
clone size: .
J gene: TRBJ2-7

CDR3 protein: CASSLQGADYGYTF
V gene: TRBV7-8
clone size: .
J gene: TRBJ1-2

CDR3 protein: CASSSQINNEQFF
V gene: TRBV12-3/TRBV12-4
clone size: .
J gene: TRBJ2-1

CDR3 protein: CAWRTGTGNEKLFF
V gene: TRBV30
clone size: .
J gene: TRBJ1-4

CDR3 protein: CASSDPGQAKYEQYF
V gene: TRBV19
clone size: .
J gene: TRBJ2-7

CDR3 protein: CASSLDASPLHF
V gene: TRBV7-9
clone size: .
J gene: TRBJ1-6

CDR3 protein: CASSLIDRTEAFF
V gene: TRBV11-1
clone size: .
J gene: TRBJ1-1

CDR3 protein: CASRFVGLETQYF
V gene: TRBV12-3/TRBV12-4
clone size: .
J gene: TRBJ2-5

CDR3 protein: CASSQMTGNTIYF
V gene: TRBV3-1/TRBV3-2
clone size: .
J gene: TRBJ1-3

CDR3 protein: CSAEGNTEAFF
V gene: TRBV20-1
clone size: .
J gene: TRBJ1-1

CDR3 protein: CASSPRSGQGSYGYTF
V gene: TRBV28
clone size: .
J gene: TRBJ1-2

CDR3 protein: CASSLAGWQGPGEKLFF
V gene: TRBV7-6
clone size: .
J gene: TRBJ1-4

CDR3 protein: CASSPQEADTQYF
V gene: TRBV27
clone size: .
J gene: TRBJ2-3

CDR3 protein: CASSDPGGKGYTF
V gene: TRBV7-7
clone size: .
J gene: TRBJ1-2

CDR3 protein: CASSLGATDPNYGYTF
V gene: TRBV11-3
clone size: .
J gene: TRBJ1-2

CDR3 protein: CASRQGPSGTEAFF
V gene: TRBV19
clone size: .
J gene: TRBJ1-1

CDR3 protein: CASSLDFQYTGELFF
V gene: TRBV5-1
clone size: .
J gene: TRBJ2-2

CDR3 protein: CASSLFWQHNQPQHF
V gene: TRBV7-2
clone size: .
J gene: TRBJ1-5

CDR3 protein: CASSAQGGNTGELFF
V gene: TRBV5-1
clone size: few
J gene: TRBJ2-2

CDR3 protein: CASSQSFAGSQHF
V gene: TRBV18
clone size: .
J gene: TRBJ1-5

CDR3 protein: CASSQGRVELHF
V gene: TRBV14
clone size: .
J gene: TRBJ1-6

CDR3 protein: CASSLRAGGNEKLFF
V gene: TRBV7-6
clone size: .
J gene: TRBJ1-4

CDR3 protein: CASSPPWVDSPLHF
V gene: TRBV18
clone size: .
J gene: TRBJ1-6

CDR3 protein: CATSRDSGSGYTF
V gene: TRBV15
clone size: .
J gene: TRBJ1-2

CDR3 protein: CASSLAQETQYF
V gene: TRBV6-2/TRBV6-3
clone size: .
J gene: TRBJ2-5

CDR3 protein: CAWSEGQWGFQNTEAFF
V gene: TRBV30
clone size: .
J gene: TRBJ1-1

CDR3 protein: CASSIAQGFSNQPQHF
V gene: TRBV19
clone size: .
J gene: TRBJ1-5

CDR3 protein: CASSPLAAGGTGELFF
V gene: TRBV18
clone size: .
J gene: TRBJ2-2

CDR3 protein: CASSSLAGIIYEQYF
V gene: TRBV27
clone size: .
J gene: TRBJ2-7

CDR3 protein: CASSPYRGGVRETQYF
V gene: TRBV18
clone size: .
J gene: TRBJ2-5

CDR3 protein: CASSKGRAPVQYF
V gene: TRBV21-1
clone size: once
J gene: TRBJ2-3

CDR3 protein: CASGQFNSPLHF
V gene: TRBV12-3/TRBV12-4
clone size: .
J gene: TRBJ1-6

CDR3 protein: CASSQEPGTGLDYTF
V gene: TRBV4-1
clone size: .
J gene: TRBJ1-2

CDR3 protein: CASSGQIQETQYF
V gene: TRBV7-3
clone size: .
J gene: TRBJ2-5

CDR3 protein: CASRTGGEETQYF
V gene: TRBV12-3/TRBV12-4
clone size: .
J gene: TRBJ2-5

CDR3 protein: CASSETVNSGNTIYF
V gene: TRBV2
clone size: .
J gene: TRBJ1-3

CDR3 protein: CASSPRDRGPYGYTF
V gene: TRBV19
clone size: .
J gene: TRBJ1-2

CDR3 protein: CASGTLGLDTQYF
V gene: TRBV12-5
clone size: .
J gene: TRBJ2-3

CDR3 protein: CASSSRMGSSYNEQFF
V gene: TRBV13
clone size: .
J gene: TRBJ2-1

CDR3 protein: CAWSVGSIGNGELFF
V gene: TRBV30
clone size: .
J gene: TRBJ2-2

CDR3 protein: CASSRLSTDTQYF
V gene: TRBV19
clone size: .
J gene: TRBJ2-3

CDR3 protein: CASSVEGQGTEAFF
V gene: TRBV9
clone size: .
J gene: TRBJ1-1

CDR3 protein: CSVGAMKDTGELFF
V gene: TRBV29-1
clone size: .
J gene: TRBJ2-2

CDR3 protein: CASSLYNEQFF
V gene: TRBV19
clone size: .
J gene: TRBJ2-1

CDR3 protein: CASSPGTGSNEAFF
V gene: TRBV5-1
clone size: .
J gene: TRBJ1-1